Sequencing of this TCR beta chain was carried out in a study of blood T cell repertoires in COVID-19. The method was immunoSEQ multiplex PCR; TCRdb's version includes in-frame clones alone and lacks a portion of them. This sample yields approximately 250,000 clones, of which around 93% are seen a single time; approximately 2.7% belongs to the top ten. The germline V gene has CDR1 MNHEY and CDR2 SVGAGI. There are 14 residues in the CDR3. The ends were cut back, 8 bases at V and 3 bases at J, with 14 bases in the middle. The sample consisted of PBMCs or T cells enriched from blood (not recorded which). The rearrangement joins TRBV6-5 to TRBJ1-5, with a possible D match to TRBD1 (6 bases). This TCR came from a man aged 35-49 years who had been exposed to COVID-19. CDR3 sequence: CASGIGGINQPQHF. CDR3 in DNA: TGTGCCAGCGGCATAGGGGGAATCAATCAGCCCCAGCATTTT.